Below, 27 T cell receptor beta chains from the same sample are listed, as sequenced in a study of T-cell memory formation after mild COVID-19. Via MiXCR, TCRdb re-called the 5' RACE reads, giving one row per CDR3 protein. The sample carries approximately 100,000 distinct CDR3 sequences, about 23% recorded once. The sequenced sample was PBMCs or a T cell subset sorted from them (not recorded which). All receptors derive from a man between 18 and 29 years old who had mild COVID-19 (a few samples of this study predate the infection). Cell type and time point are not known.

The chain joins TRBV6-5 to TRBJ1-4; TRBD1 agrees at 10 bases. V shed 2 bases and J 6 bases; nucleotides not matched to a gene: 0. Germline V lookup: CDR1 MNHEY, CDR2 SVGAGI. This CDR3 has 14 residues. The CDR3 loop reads CASSYGTGDEKLFF. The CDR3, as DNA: TGTGCCAGCAGTTACGGGACAGGGGATGAAAAACTGTTTTTT.

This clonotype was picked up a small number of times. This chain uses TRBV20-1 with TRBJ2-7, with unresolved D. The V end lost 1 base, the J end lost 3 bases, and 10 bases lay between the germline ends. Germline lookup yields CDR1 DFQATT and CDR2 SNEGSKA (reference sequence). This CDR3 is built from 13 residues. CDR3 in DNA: TGCAGTGCTAGAGGACCTTTCAACTACGAGCAGTACTTC. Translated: CSARGPFNYEQYF.

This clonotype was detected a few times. The CDR3 bases are TGTGCCAGCAGTTTACAGGGGGCATTGAACGAGCAGTACTTC. Its protein product is CASSLQGALNEQYF. The rearrangement links TRBV12-3 or TRBV12-4 to TRBJ2-7, with TRBD1 matching over 8 bases. Trimming cost V 2 bases and J 5 bases; bases outside gene matches: 5. This CDR3 contains 14 residues.

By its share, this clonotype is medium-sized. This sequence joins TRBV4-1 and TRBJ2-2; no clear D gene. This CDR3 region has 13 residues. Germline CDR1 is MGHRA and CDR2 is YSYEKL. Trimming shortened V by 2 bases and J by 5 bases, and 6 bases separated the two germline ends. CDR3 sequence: CASSQTDTGELFF. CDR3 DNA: TGCGCCAGCAGCCAAACCGATACCGGGGAGCTGTTTTTT.

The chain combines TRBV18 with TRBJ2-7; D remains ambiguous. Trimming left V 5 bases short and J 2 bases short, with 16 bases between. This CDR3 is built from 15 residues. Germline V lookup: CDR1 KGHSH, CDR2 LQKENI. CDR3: CASSSRPYNTYEQYV. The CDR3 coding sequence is TGTGCCAGCTCATCCAGACCCTATAATACCTACGAGCAGTACGTC.

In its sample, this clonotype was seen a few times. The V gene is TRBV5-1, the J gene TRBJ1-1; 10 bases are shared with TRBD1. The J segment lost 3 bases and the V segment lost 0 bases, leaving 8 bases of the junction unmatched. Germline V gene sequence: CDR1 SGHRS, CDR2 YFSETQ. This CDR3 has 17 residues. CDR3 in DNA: TGCGCCAGCAGCTTGGTGGGGACAGGGGCTTGGGACACTGAAGCTTTCTTT. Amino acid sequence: CASSLVGTGAWDTEAFF. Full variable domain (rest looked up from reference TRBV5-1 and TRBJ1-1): KAGVTQTPRYLIKTRGQQVTLSCSPISGHRSVSWYQQTPGQGLQFLFEYFSETQRNKGNFPGRFSGRQFSNSRSEMNVSTLELGDSALYLCASSLVGTGAWDTEAFFGQGTRLTVV.

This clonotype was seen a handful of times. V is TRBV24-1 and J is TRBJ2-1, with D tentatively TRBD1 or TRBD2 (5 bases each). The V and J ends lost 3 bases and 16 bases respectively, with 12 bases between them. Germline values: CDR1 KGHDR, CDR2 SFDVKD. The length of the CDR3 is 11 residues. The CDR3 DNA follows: TGTGCCACCAGTGATGGGACCCATGTTTTCTTC. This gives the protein CATSDGTHVFF.

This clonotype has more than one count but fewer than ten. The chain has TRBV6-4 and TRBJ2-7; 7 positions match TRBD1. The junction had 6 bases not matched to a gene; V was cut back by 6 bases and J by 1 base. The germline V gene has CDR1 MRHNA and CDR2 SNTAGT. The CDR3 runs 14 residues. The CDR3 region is CASRRQGTSYEQYV. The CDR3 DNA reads TGTGCCAGCAGACGACAGGGAACATCCTACGAGCAGTACGTC.

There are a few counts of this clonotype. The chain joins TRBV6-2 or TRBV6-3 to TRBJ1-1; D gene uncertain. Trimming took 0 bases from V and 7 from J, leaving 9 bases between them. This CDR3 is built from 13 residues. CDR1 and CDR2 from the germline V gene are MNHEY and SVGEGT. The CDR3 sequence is CASSYSIQIEAFF. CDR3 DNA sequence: TGTGCCAGCAGTTACTCGATACAGATTGAAGCTTTCTTT.

CDR3 sequence (DNA): TGTGCCAGCAGTTACCCGCCAGGCGATAACACAGATACGCAGTATTTT. It encodes CASSYPPGDNTDTQYF. The genes are TRBV6-2 or TRBV6-3 and TRBJ2-3; D call uncertain. In germline, CDR1 is MNHEY, CDR2 SVGEGT. V was cut by 2 bases and J by 2 bases, with 14 bases left in between. CDR3 length: 16 residues.

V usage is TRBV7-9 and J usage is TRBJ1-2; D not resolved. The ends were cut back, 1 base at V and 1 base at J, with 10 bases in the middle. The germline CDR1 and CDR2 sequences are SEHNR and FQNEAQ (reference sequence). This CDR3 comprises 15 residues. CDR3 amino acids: CASSLVVGRNYGYTF. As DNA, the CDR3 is TGTGCCAGCAGCTTAGTGGTCGGCCGTAACTATGGCTACACCTTC.

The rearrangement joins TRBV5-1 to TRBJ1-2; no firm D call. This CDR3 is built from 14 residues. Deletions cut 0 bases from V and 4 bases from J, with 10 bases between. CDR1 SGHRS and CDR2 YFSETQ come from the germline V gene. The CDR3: CASSLEGPLYGYTF. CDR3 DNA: TGCGCCAGCAGCTTGGAAGGACCACTCTATGGCTACACCTTC.

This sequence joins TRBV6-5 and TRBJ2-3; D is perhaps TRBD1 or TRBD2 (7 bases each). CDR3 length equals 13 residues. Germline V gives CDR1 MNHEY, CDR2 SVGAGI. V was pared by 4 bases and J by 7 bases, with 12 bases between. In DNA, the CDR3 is TGTGCCAGCAGTTCAGGGGGGGTTTATACGCAGTATTTT. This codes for CASSSGGVYTQYF.

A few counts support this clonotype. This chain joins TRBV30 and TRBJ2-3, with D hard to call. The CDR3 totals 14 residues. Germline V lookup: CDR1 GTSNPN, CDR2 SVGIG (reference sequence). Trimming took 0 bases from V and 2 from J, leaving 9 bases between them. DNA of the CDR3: TGTGCCTGGAGTGTACAACTGGTCACAGATACGCAGTATTTT. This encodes CAWSVQLVTDTQYF.

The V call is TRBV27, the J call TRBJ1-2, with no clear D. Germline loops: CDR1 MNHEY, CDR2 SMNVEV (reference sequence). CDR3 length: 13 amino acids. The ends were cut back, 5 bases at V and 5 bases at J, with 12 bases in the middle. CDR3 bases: TGTGCCAGCAGTCCAATAGTTGGGTATGGCTACACCTTC. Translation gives CASSPIVGYGYTF.

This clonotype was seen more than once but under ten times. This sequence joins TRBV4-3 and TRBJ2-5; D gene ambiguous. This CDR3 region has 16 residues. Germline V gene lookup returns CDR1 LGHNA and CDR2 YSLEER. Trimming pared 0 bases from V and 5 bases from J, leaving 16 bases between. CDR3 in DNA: TGCGCCAGCAGCCAAGAGCTCAGCAACCCCATGGAGACCCAGTACTTC. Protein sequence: CASSQELSNPMETQYF.

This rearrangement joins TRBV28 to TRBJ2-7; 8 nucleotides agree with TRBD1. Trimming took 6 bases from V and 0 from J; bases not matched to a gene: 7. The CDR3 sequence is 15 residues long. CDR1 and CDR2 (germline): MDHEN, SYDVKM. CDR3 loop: CASSSGTGTSYEQYF. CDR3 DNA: TGTGCCAGCAGCTCCGGGACAGGAACCTCCTACGAGCAGTACTTC.

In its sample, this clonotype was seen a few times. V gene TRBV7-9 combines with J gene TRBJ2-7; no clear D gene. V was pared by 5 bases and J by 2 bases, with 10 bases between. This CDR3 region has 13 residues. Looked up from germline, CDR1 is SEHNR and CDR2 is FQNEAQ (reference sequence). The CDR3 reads CASSPSTTYEQYV. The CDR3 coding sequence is TGTGCCAGCAGCCCTTCGACAACCTACGAGCAGTACGTC.

CDR3 nucleotides: TGTGCCAGCAGCGGAAATGACAGGGGGGCTGAAGCTTTCTTT. Its translation: CASSGNDRGAEAFF. The rearrangement uses TRBV9 and TRBJ1-1, with TRBD1 matching 9 bases. With V trimmed by 3 bases and J by 6 bases, 6 bases remained unmatched. Germline V gene sequence: CDR1 SGDLS, CDR2 YYNGEE. CDR3 length: 14 amino acids.

The CDR3, as DNA: TGTGCCAGCAAACTTCCAGGGTACACTGAAGCTTTCTTT. Encoded protein: CASKLPGYTEAFF. This chain joins TRBV6-5 and TRBJ1-1; possibly TRBD1 for D (5 bases). Germline-derived CDR1 and CDR2 are MNHEY and SVGAGI. This CDR3 has 13 residues. V lost 7 bases and J lost 3, with 12 bases in between.

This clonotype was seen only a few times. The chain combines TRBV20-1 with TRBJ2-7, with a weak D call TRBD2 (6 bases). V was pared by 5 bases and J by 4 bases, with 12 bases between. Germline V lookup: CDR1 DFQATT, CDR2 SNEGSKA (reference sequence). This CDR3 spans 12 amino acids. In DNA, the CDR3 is TGCAGTGCTTATGCGACTAGTTACGAGCAGTACGTC. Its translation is CSAYATSYEQYV.

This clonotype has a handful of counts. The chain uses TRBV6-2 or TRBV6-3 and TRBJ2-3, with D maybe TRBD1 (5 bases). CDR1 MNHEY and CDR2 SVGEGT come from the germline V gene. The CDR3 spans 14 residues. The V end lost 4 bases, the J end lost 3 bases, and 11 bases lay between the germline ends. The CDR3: CASSWGRETDTQYF. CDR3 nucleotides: TGTGCCAGCAGTTGGGGCAGGGAAACAGATACGCAGTATTTT.

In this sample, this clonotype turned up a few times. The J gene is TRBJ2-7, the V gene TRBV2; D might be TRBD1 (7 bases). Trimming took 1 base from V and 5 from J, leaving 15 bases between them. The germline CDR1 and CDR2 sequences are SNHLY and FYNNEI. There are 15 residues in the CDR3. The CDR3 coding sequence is TGTGCCAGCAGTGAAGGTCTTGGCAGGGGGGACGAGCAGTACGTC. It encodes CASSEGLGRGDEQYV.

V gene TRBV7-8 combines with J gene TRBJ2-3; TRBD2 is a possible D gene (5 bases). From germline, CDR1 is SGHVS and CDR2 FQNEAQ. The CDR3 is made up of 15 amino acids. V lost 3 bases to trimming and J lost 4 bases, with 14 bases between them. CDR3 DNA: TGTGCCAGCAGCTTGAGCCCGAGTAGCGCAGATACGCAGTATTTT. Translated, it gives CASSLSPSSADTQYF.

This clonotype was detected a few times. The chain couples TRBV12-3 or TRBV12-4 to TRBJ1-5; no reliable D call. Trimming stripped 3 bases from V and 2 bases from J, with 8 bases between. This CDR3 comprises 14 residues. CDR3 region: CASSFRGGNQPQHF. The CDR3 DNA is TGTGCCAGCAGTTTTAGAGGCGGCAATCAGCCCCAGCATTTT.

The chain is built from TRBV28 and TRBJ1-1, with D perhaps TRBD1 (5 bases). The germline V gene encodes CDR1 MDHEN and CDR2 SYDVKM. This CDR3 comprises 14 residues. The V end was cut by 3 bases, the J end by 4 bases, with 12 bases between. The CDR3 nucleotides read TGTGCCAGCAGTTTTAGGCTGAGGGGCACTGAAGCTTTCTTT. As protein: CASSFRLRGTEAFF.

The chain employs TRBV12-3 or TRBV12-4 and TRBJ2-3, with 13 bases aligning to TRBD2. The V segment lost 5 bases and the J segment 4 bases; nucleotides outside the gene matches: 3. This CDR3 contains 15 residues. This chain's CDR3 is CASSILAGGPDTQYF. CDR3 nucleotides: TGTGCCAGCAGTATACTAGCGGGGGGGCCAGATACGCAGTATTTT.